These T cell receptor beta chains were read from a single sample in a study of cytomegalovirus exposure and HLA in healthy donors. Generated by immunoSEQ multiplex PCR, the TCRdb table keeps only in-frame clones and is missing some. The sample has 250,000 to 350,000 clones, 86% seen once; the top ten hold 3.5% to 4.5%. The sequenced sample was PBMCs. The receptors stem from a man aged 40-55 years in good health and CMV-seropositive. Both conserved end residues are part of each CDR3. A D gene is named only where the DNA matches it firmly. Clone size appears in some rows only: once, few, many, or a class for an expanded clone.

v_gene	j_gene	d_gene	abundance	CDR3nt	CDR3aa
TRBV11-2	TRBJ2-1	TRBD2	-	TGTGCCAGCAGCCCCCCCGCCCTAGCGGGGAGGTACAATGAGCAGTTCTTC	CASSPPALAGRYNEQFF
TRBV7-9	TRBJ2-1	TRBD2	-	TGTGCCAGCAGCTTCGGACGCGGGAGGGGACGAGAGCAGTTCTTC	CASSFGRGRGREQFF
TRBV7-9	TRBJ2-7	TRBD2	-	TGTGCCAGCAGCTTTTCAGCGGGAGATCACGAGCAGTACTTC	CASSFSAGDHEQYF
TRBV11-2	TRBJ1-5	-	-	TGTGCCAGCAGCTTAGGAGTCACTATTTCGGGATATAGCAATCAGCCCCAGCATTTT	CASSLGVTISGYSNQPQHF
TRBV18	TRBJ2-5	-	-	TGTGCCAGCTCACCCGGCGGGAACGAAGAGACCCAGTACTTC	CASSPGGNEETQYF
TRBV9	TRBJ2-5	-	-	TGTGCCAGCAGCGGTGGCGTTTTCGGGAGCGTAGAGACCCAGTACTTC	CASSGGVFGSVETQYF
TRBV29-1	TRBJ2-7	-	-	TGCAGCGCCGAGGGTAACTCCTACGAGCAGTACTTC	CSAEGNSYEQYF
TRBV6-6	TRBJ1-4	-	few	TGTGCCAGCAGAACGGGAGGGGCTAATGAAAAACTGTTTTTT	CASRTGGANEKLFF
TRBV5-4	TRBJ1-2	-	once	TGTGCCAGCAGCCCTAGAGGGCCTGGTGATGGCTACACCTTC	CASSPRGPGDGYTF
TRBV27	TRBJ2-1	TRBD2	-	TGTGCCAGCAGTAAATCCGGGACTAGCGGGAGTGGTGAGCAGTTCTTC	CASSKSGTSGSGEQFF
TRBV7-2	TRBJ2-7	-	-	TGTGCCAGCAGCTTCGAGGGCTACTCCTACGAGCAGTACTTC	CASSFEGYSYEQYF
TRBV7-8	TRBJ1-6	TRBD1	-	TGTGCCAGCAGCTTAGGGGACAGGGGAGGATATAATTCACCCCTCCACTTT	CASSLGDRGGYNSPLHF
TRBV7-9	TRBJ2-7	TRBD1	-	TGTGCCAGCAAACTCGGGACAGCCACCTACGAGCAGTACTTC	CASKLGTATYEQYF
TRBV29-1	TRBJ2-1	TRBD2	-	TGCAGCCTATTTACCGGGAGGGCTATAAATGAGCAGTTCTTC	CSLFTGRAINEQFF
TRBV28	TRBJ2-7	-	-	TGTGCCAGTAGAGACACCCCGTCCTACGAGCAGTACTTC	CASRDTPSYEQYF
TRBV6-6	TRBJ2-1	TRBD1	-	TGTGCCAGCAGTTACTCGCCGGGACAGGACCTTAATGAGCAGTTCTTC	CASSYSPGQDLNEQFF
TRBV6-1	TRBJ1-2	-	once	TGTGCCAGCAGAGGCTGGCGGGGGGTTGATGGCTACACCTTC	CASRGWRGVDGYTF
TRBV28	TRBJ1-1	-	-	TGTGCCAGCAGTTTGGAGGAGCCTGAAGCTTTCTTT	CASSLEEPEAFF
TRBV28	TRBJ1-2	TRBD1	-	TGTGCCATCCGGTTTAGAGGGGGCGCCTTAAGTTCGCGTGGCTACACCTTC	CAIRFRGGALSSRGYTF
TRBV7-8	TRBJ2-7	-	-	TGTGCCAGCAGCCCCAGGCGGGACCGCGACGAGCAGTACTTC	CASSPRRDRDEQYF
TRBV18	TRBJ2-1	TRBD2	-	TGTGCCAGCTCTCCGACTCTAGCGGGAGAATCCAATGAGCAGTTCTTC	CASSPTLAGESNEQFF
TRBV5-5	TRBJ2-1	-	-	TGTGCCAGCAGCTTGGAGTCGACTAGTGGGGCTCGAGAGCAGTTCTTC	CASSLESTSGAREQFF
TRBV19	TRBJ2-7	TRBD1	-	TGTGCCAGCGGAGGGGACAGGGACCCCTACGAGCAGTACTTC	CASGGDRDPYEQYF
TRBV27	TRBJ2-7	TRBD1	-	TGTGCCAGCAGTTTAATCAGGGGGAAGTACGAGCAGTACTTC	CASSLIRGKYEQYF
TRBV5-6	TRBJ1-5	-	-	TGTGCCAGCAGCTTAAGGGGGAAAGGGCAGCCCCAGCATTTT	CASSLRGKGQPQHF
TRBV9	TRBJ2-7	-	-	TGTGCCAGCAGCGTAGCTCCGAGAGACTACGAGCAGTACTTC	CASSVAPRDYEQYF
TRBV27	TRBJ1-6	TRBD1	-	TGTGCCAGCAGGATGGGACAGATTAATTCACCCCTCCACTTT	CASRMGQINSPLHF
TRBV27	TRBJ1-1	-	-	TGTGCCAGCAGGGGGGGTTTCAAGGGAACTGAAGCTTTCTTT	CASRGGFKGTEAFF
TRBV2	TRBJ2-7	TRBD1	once	TGTGCCAGCATTGGGGGACAGGGGGGAGAGCAGTACTTC	CASIGGQGGEQYF
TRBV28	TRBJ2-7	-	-	TGTGCCAGCACCCGGCACGGGAGCTCCTACGAGCAGTACTTC	CASTRHGSSYEQYF
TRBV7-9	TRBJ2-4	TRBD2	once	TGTGCCAGCAGCCCGACTAGCGGGACCGAGAAAAACATTCAGTACTTC	CASSPTSGTEKNIQYF
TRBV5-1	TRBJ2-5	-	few	TGCGCCAGCAGCGGGCAACAGCCAGAGACCCAGTACTTC	CASSGQQPETQYF
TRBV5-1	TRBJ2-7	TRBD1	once	TGCGCCAGCAGAGCCGACAGGGGACTTTCCTACGAGCAGTACTTC	CASRADRGLSYEQYF
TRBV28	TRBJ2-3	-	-	TGTGCCAGCAGTTTAGGCAGCACAGATACGCAGTATTTT	CASSLGSTDTQYF
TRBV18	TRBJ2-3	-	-	TGTGCCAGCTCACCGAATTTACTAGATATGACAGATACGCAGTATTTT	CASSPNLLDMTDTQYF
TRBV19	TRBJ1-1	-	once	TGTGCCAGTAGTATGGGAGGCGGGAACACTGAAGCTTTCTTT	CASSMGGGNTEAFF
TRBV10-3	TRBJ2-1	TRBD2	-	TGTGCCATCAGTGAGTCGGTAGCGGGAGGGGACAATGAGCAGTTCTTC	CAISESVAGGDNEQFF
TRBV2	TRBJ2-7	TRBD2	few	TGTGCCAGCAGGAGCCGGGGGGGAAGGTACGAGCAGTACTTC	CASRSRGGRYEQYF
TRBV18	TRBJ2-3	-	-	TGTGCCAGCTCACAGGCAGGGGTAGGCACAGATACGCAGTATTTT	CASSQAGVGTDTQYF
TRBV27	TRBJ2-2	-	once	TGTGCCAGCAGTTCGGGACTTCACACCGGGGAGCTGTTTTTT	CASSSGLHTGELFF